Listed here are 4 T cell receptor beta chains from one sample, sequenced in a study of shared clonotypes between healthy human individuals. CD45RO-negative, CCR7-positively selected cells formed the naive CD8 fraction, excluding terminally differentiated effector memory CD45RA+ cells. The data were produced by immunoSEQ multiplex PCR, yet TCRdb's version contains in-frame clones alone and is incomplete. The profile shows under 2,000,000 clones, roughly 95% of them singletons. Material: naive CD8+ T cells sorted from blood. The receptors were sampled from a man aged 18-30 years in good health.

This clone was seen only once. The chain is built from TRBV30 and TRBJ1-3; no firm D call. From germline, CDR1 is GTSNPN and CDR2 SVGIG (reference sequence). CDR3 length equals 15 residues. V lost 3 bases to trimming and J lost 0 bases, with 12 bases between them. CDR3 protein: CAWRVDRDSGNTIYF. The CDR3, as DNA: TGTGCCTGGAGGGTCGACCGAGACTCTGGAAACACCATATATTTT.

The chain joins TRBV2 to TRBJ2-7, with 8 bases that match TRBD1. The CDR3 is 16 amino acids. Unmatched junction bases numbered 13, after V lost 5 bases and J lost 4 bases. CDR1 is SNHLY and CDR2 is FYNNEI in the germline V gene. The CDR3 protein is CASSQGQGEGLYEQYF. The DNA of the CDR3 is TGTGCCAGCAGTCAAGGACAGGGAGAGGGATTGTACGAGCAGTACTTC. The whole variable domain, remainder taken from reference TRBV2 and TRBJ2-7, is EPEVTQTPSHQVTQMGQEVILRCVPISNHLYFYWYRQILGQKVEFLVSFYNNEISEKSEIFDDQFSVERPDGSNFTLKIRSTKLEDSAMYFCASSQGQGEGLYEQYFGPGTRLTVT.

The chain has TRBV9 and TRBJ2-2; 10 positions agree with TRBD2. CDR3 length equals 17 residues. Trimming took 3 bases from V and 3 from J; bases not matched to a gene: 8. Germline-derived CDR1 and CDR2 are SGDLS and YYNGEE. CDR3 loop: CASSAPGTSVDTGELFF. The CDR3 DNA sequence: TGTGCCAGCAGCGCACCCGGGACTAGCGTCGACACCGGGGAGCTGTTTTTT.

The gene calls are TRBV6-1 and TRBJ2-3; no clear D gene. V was shortened by 2 bases and J by 0 bases, with 9 bases between the two germline ends. There are 15 residues in the CDR3. Germline V gives CDR1 MNHNS, CDR2 SASEGT. The CDR3: CASSEPMLSTDTQYF. In DNA form, the CDR3 reads TGTGCCAGCAGTGAACCGATGCTTAGCACAGATACGCAGTATTTT.